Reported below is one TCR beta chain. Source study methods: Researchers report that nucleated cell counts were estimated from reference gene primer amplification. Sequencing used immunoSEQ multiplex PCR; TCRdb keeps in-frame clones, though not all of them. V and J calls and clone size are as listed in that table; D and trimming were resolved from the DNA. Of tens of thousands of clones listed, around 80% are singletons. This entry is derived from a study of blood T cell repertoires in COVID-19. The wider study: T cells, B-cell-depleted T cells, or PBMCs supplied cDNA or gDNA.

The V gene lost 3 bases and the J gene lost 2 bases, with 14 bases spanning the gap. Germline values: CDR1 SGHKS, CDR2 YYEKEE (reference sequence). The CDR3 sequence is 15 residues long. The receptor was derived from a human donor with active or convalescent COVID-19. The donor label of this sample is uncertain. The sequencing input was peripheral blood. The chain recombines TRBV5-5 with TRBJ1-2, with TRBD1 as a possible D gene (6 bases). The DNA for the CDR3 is TGTGCCAGCAGCTCCCTGGGGGGGCTGAACTATGGCTACACCTTC. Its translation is CASSSLGGLNYGYTF.